This TCR beta chain was identified during a study of blood T cell repertoires in COVID-19. V lost 0 bases and J lost 7, with 8 bases in between. The CDR3 has 13 residues. CDR1 is SGHRS and CDR2 is YFSETQ in the germline V gene. TCRdb keeps only in-frame clones here, not all; method: immunoSEQ multiplex PCR. The data contain 110,000 to 150,000 clones, just under 90% of them singletons. V gene TRBV5-1 combines with J gene TRBJ2-1, with D possibly TRBD1 on 5 matching bases. Input material: peripheral blood. This sequence originates from a woman aged 80 or over with acute or convalescent COVID-19. Here the CDR3 reads CASSLATENEQFF. For the CDR3, the DNA is TGCGCCAGCAGCTTGGCGACAGAGAATGAGCAGTTCTTC.